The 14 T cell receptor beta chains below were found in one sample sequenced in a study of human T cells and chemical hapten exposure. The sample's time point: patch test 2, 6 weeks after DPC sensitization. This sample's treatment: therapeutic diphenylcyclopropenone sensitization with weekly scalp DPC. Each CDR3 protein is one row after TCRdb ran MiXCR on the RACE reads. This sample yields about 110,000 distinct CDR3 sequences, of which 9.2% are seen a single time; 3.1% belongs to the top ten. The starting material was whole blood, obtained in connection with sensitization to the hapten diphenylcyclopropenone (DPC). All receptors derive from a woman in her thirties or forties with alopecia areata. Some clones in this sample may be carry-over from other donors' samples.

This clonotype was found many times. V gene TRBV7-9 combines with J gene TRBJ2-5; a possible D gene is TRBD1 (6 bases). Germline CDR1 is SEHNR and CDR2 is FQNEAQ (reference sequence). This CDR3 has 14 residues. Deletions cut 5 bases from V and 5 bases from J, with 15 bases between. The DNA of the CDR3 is TGTGCCAGCAGCACCCGGACAGCGCGGGAGACCCAGTACTTC. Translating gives CASSTRTARETQYF.

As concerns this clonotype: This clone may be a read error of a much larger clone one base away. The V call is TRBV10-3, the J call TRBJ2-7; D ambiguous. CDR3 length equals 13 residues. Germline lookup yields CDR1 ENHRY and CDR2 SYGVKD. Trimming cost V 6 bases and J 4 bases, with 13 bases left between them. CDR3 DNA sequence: TGTGCCATCAGATCCGAGACAAATTACGAGCAGTACTTC. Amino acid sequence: CAIRSETNYEQYF.

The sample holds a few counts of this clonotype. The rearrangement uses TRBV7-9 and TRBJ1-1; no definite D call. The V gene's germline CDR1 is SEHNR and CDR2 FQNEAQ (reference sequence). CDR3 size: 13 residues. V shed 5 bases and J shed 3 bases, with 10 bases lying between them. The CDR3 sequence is CASSKIEYTEAFF. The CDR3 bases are TGTGCCAGCAGCAAAATAGAATACACTGAAGCTTTCTTT.

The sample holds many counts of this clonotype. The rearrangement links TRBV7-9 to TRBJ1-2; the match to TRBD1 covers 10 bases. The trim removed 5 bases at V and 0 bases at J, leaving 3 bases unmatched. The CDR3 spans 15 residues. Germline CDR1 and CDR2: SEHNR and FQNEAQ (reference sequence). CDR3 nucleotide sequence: TGTGCCAGCAGCCCAGACAGGGGGCCTAACTATGGCTACACCTTC. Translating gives CASSPDRGPNYGYTF.

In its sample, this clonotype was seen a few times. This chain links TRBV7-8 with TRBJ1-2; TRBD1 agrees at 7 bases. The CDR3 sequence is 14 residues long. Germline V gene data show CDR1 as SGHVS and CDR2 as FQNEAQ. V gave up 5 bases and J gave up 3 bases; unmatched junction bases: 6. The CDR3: CASSPDRVHYGYTF. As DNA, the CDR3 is TGTGCCAGCAGCCCTGACAGGGTACACTATGGCTACACCTTC. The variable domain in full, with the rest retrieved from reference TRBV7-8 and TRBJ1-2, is GAGVSQSPRYKVAKRGQDVALRCDPISGHVSLFWYQQALGQGPEFLTYFQNEAQLDKSGLPSDRFFAERPEGSVSTLKIQRTQQEDSAVYLCASSPDRVHYGYTFGSGTRLTVV.

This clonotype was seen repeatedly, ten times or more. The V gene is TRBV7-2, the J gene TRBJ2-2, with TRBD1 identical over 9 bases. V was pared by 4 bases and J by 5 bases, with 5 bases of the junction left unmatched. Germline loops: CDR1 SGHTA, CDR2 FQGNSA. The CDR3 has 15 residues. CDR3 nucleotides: TGTGCCAGCAGCTCAAACAGGGGGCGGACCGGGGAGCTGTTTTTT. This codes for CASSSNRGRTGELFF.

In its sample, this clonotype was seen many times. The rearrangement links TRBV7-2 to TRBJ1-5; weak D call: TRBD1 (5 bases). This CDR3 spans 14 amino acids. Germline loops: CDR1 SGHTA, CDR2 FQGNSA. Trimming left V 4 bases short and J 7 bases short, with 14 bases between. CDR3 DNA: TGTGCCAGCAGCTGGAGCGGGGCCAGCCAGCCCCAGCATTTT. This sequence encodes CASSWSGASQPQHF.

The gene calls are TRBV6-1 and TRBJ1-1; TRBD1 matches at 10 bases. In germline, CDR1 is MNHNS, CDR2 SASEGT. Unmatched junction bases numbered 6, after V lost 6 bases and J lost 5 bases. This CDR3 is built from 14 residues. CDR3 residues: CASRMGQGKTEAFF. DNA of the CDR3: TGTGCCAGCAGAATGGGACAGGGGAAAACTGAAGCTTTCTTT.

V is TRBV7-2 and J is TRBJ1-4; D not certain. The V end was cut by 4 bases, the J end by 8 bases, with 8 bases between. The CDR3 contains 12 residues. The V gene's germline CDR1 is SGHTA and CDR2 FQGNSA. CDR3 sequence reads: CASSWSEEKLFF. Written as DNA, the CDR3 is TGTGCCAGCAGCTGGAGTGAAGAAAAACTGTTTTTT.

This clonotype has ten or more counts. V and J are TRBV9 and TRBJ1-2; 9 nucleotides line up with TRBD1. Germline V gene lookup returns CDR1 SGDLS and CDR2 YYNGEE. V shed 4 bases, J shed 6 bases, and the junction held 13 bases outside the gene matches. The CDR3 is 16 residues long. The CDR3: CASSPRPVGQGDGYTF. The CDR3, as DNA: TGTGCCAGCAGCCCGCGTCCAGTGGGACAGGGCGATGGCTACACCTTC.

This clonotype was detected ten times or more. The DNA of the CDR3 is TGCAGCGTGGCCCGGGACAGGAACACTGAAGCTTTCTTT. Translation gives CSVARDRNTEAFF. The rearrangement links TRBV29-1 to TRBJ1-1; 7 bases line up with TRBD1. Germline V gene data show CDR1 as SQVTM and CDR2 as ANQGSEA. V gave up 6 bases and J gave up 1 base; unmatched junction bases: 5. The CDR3 loop spans 13 amino acids.

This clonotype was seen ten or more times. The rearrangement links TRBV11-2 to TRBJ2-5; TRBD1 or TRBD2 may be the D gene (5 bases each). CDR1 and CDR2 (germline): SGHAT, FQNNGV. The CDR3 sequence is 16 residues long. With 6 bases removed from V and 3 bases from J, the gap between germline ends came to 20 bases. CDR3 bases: TGTGCCAGCAGATATCCCGGGACCCTGGGGAAAGAGACCCAGTACTTC. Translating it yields CASRYPGTLGKETQYF.

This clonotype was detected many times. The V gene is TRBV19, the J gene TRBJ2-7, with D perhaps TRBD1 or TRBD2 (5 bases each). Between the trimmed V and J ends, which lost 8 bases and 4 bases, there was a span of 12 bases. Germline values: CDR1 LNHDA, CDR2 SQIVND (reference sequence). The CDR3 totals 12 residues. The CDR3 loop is CASSEGKYEQYF. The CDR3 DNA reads TGTGCCAGTTCCGAGGGGAAGTACGAGCAGTACTTC. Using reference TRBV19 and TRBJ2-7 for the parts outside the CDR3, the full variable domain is DGGITQSPKYLFRKEGQNVTLSCEQNLNHDAMYWYRQDPGQGLRLIYYSQIVNDFQKGDIAEGYSVSREKKESFPLTVTSAQKNPTAFYLCASSEGKYEQYFGPGTRLTVT.

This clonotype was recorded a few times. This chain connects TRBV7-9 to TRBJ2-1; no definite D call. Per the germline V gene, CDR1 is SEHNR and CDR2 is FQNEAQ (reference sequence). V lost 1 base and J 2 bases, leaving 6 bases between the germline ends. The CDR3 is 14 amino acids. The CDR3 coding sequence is TGTGCCAGCAGCTTAGGGTCAGCCTACAATGAGCAGTTCTTC. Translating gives CASSLGSAYNEQFF.